A single sample is the source of the 18 T cell receptor beta chains below, sequenced in a study of T cell responses to AZD1222 COVID-19 vaccine. Here immunoSEQ multiplex PCR was the method, and the copy in TCRdb shows in-frame clones only, minus some. The table lists under 85,000 clones, roughly 90% of them singletons. Sequenced material: peripheral blood, taken on day 0 of AZD1222 vaccination. Receptors originate from an adult in good health.

In this sample, this clone turned up a few times. CDR3 loop: CASTLLAGAYYEQYV. In DNA form, the CDR3 reads TGTGCCAGCACCCTACTAGCGGGGGCCTACTACGAGCAGTACGTC. The V gene is TRBV6-5, the J gene TRBJ2-7; 11 positions agree with TRBD2. Germline CDR1 reads MNHEY; CDR2 reads SVGAGI. The CDR3 totals 15 residues. J lost 3 bases, V lost 7 bases, and 8 bases had no gene match.

The chain combines TRBV7-3 with TRBJ2-7, with D unclear. The germline CDR1 and CDR2 sequences are SGHTA and FQGTGA. The CDR3 contains 13 residues. V lost 5 bases and J 6 bases, leaving 14 bases between the germline ends. DNA of the CDR3: TGTGCCAGCAGCGCCCGTCCTAGGAGCGAGCAGTACTTC. It is translated as CASSARPRSEQYF. Combining the CDR3 with reference TRBV7-3 and TRBJ2-7 gives the whole variable domain GAGVSQTPSNKVTEKGKYVELRCDPISGHTALYWYRQSLGQGPEFLIYFQGTGAADDSGLPNDRFFAVRPEGSVSTLKIQRTERGDSAVYLCASSARPRSEQYFGPGTRLTVT.

The chain combines TRBV19 with TRBJ2-5; D is unresolved. The CDR3 sequence is 12 residues long. CDR1 and CDR2 from the germline V gene are LNHDA and SQIVND (reference sequence). V gave up 4 bases and J gave up 3 bases, with 6 bases separating them. Here the CDR3 reads CASSNLKETQYF. Here the CDR3 DNA reads TGTGCCAGTAGTAACCTGAAAGAGACCCAGTACTTC.

The chain couples TRBV28 to TRBJ1-4; TRBD1 matches at 7 bases. V shed 7 bases, J shed 8 bases, and the junction held 7 bases outside the gene matches. This CDR3 comprises 13 residues. Per germline, CDR1 MDHEN and CDR2 SYDVKM. Here the CDR3 reads CASNRGGDEKLFF. DNA for the CDR3: TGTGCCAGCAACAGGGGAGGTGACGAAAAACTGTTTTTT.

In its sample, this clone was seen a few times. CDR3 amino acids: CASSVDPGQGIHEQYF. The CDR3 nucleotides read TGTGCCAGCAGTGTAGACCCGGGACAGGGGATCCACGAGCAGTACTTC. The genes are TRBV27 and TRBJ2-7; 10 bases are shared with TRBD1. The J segment lost 5 bases and the V segment lost 5 bases, leaving 12 bases of the junction unmatched. CDR1 MNHEY and CDR2 SMNVEV come from the germline V gene (reference sequence). The CDR3 extends over 16 amino acids.

The table lists this clone with a count of one. The chain is built from TRBV28 and TRBJ2-5; D possibly corresponds to TRBD1 (6 bases). The germline gives CDR1 MDHEN, CDR2 SYDVKM. CDR3 length equals 13 residues. The germline V and J ends were trimmed by 6 bases and 7 bases, with 15 bases remaining between them. For the CDR3, the DNA is TGTGCCAGCAGATCTGACAGGCTGCGGACCCAGTACTTC. Protein sequence: CASRSDRLRTQYF. Together with reference TRBV28 and TRBJ2-5, the CDR3 gives the full variable domain: DVKVTQSSRYLVKRTGEKVFLECVQDMDHENMFWYRQDPGLGLRLIYFSYDVKMKEKGDIPEGYSVSREKKERFSLILESASTNQTSMYLCASRSDRLRTQYFGPGTRLLVL.

This chain connects TRBV19 to TRBJ1-6, with D perhaps TRBD1 (6 bases). Germline assignment: CDR1 LNHDA and CDR2 SQIVND (reference sequence). The CDR3 is 16 residues long. Trimming shortened V by 7 bases and J by 9 bases, and 22 bases separated the two germline ends. Written as DNA, the CDR3 is TGTGCCAGTACGGCAGGGGACACCTCCGGGGGTTCACCCCTCCACTTT. Encoded protein: CASTAGDTSGGSPLHF.

The CDR3 region has the DNA TGCAGTGCCAGCGGCGGGGGCGAGCAGTACGTC. This codes for CSASGGGEQYV. This sequence joins TRBV20-1 and TRBJ2-7; the match to TRBD2 covers 7 bases. Germline CDR1 reads DFQATT; CDR2 reads SNEGSKA (reference sequence). This CDR3 contains 11 residues. After removal of 6 bases from V and 6 bases from J, the junction contained 5 bases not matched to a gene.

The chain couples TRBV4-1 to TRBJ1-1, with D maybe TRBD1 (5 bases). V was trimmed by 0 bases and J by 4 bases, leaving 12 bases between them. The length of the CDR3 is 15 residues. In germline, CDR1 is MGHRA, CDR2 YSYEKL. Here the CDR3 reads CASSQDQGWGTEAFF. CDR3 nucleotide sequence: TGCGCCAGCAGCCAAGATCAGGGTTGGGGCACTGAAGCTTTCTTT.

The genes are TRBV5-1 and TRBJ1-1; D perhaps matches TRBD1 (5 bases). V was trimmed by 4 bases and J by 3 bases, leaving 19 bases between them. CDR1 SGHRS and CDR2 YFSETQ come from the germline V gene. This CDR3 has 16 residues. DNA for the CDR3: TGCGCCAGCAGCCCCTTACAGACCGGGGCGTACACTGAAGCTTTCTTT. Amino acid sequence: CASSPLQTGAYTEAFF.

This sequence joins TRBV5-5 and TRBJ2-5; no clear D. V lost 4 bases and J 5 bases, leaving 9 bases between the germline ends. Germline V gene data show CDR1 as SGHKS and CDR2 as YYEKEE (reference sequence). The CDR3 runs 12 residues. The DNA for the CDR3 is TGTGCCAGCAGCCCAGATCTCGAGACCCAGTACTTC. Protein sequence: CASSPDLETQYF.

The chain combines TRBV5-1 with TRBJ2-1; 11 nucleotides line up with TRBD2. This CDR3 is built from 16 residues. J was trimmed by 0 bases and V by 4 bases; bases with no gene match: 3. Germline CDR1 and CDR2: SGHRS and YFSETQ. The CDR3 sequence is CASSPGTSGSYNEQFF. CDR3 DNA sequence: TGCGCCAGCAGCCCCGGGACTAGCGGCTCCTACAATGAGCAGTTCTTC.

The genes are TRBV7-2 and TRBJ2-7; D gene unclear. Trimming cost V 3 bases and J 1 base, with 13 bases left between them. The germline V gene encodes CDR1 SGHTA and CDR2 FQGNSA. The CDR3 runs to 15 residues. The CDR3 coding sequence is TGTGCCAGCAGCTTTTTTGGACCGGCTTCCTACGAGCAGTACTTC. The encoded protein is CASSFFGPASYEQYF.

The chain links TRBV28 to TRBJ1-1; D gene uncertain. The V gene's germline CDR1 is MDHEN and CDR2 SYDVKM. The CDR3 contains 14 residues. Trimming removed 7 bases at V and 3 bases at J, with 15 bases between. The CDR3 region is CASNRPWGDTEAFF. CDR3 coding DNA: TGTGCCAGCAACCGACCGTGGGGAGACACTGAAGCTTTCTTT.

The V gene is TRBV28, the J gene TRBJ2-7; 10 bases are shared with TRBD1. Germline CDR1 reads MDHEN; CDR2 reads SYDVKM. V dropped 6 bases and J dropped 1; count of bases not matched to a gene: 6. This CDR3 spans 15 amino acids. CDR3 coding DNA: TGTGCCAGCAGGGGCCAGGGACAGGGGTCCTACGAGCAGTACTTC. Amino acids: CASRGQGQGSYEQYF. The whole variable domain, filled in from reference TRBV28 and TRBJ2-7, reads DVKVTQSSRYLVKRTGEKVFLECVQDMDHENMFWYRQDPGLGLRLIYFSYDVKMKEKGDIPEGYSVSREKKERFSLILESASTNQTSMYLCASRGQGQGSYEQYFGPGTRLTVT.

V gene TRBV6-5 combines with J gene TRBJ2-3, with 8 bases fitting TRBD2. There are 14 residues in the CDR3. Germline CDR1 MNHEY, CDR2 SVGAGI. V lost 8 bases, J lost 3 bases, and 7 bases stayed unmatched. In DNA, the CDR3 is TGTGCCAGCGAGGGACTAGTGGAGACAGATACGCAGTATTTT. It specifies CASEGLVETDTQYF.

CDR3 protein: CASSLLGTSGSEQFF. The CDR3 coding sequence is TGTGCCAGCAGCTTACTCGGGACTAGCGGGAGTGAGCAGTTCTTC. The chain combines TRBV7-3 with TRBJ2-1; TRBD2 matches at 14 bases. The V and J ends lost 2 bases and 9 bases, in that order; junction bases with no gene match: 3. The CDR3 spans 15 residues. Germline V gene data show CDR1 as SGHTA and CDR2 as FQGTGA.

The chain couples TRBV7-7 to TRBJ2-5; either TRBD1 or TRBD2 may fit D (6 bases each). This CDR3 has 15 residues. Trimming removed 1 base from V and 5 bases from J, with 14 bases in between. The V gene's germline CDR1 is SSHAT and CDR2 FNYEAQ (reference sequence). CDR3 nucleotide sequence: TGTGCCAGCAGCTTAGGGGGGGCAGTAGGGGAGACCCAGTACTTC. As protein: CASSLGGAVGETQYF.